The rows below give T cell receptor beta chains drawn from one sample of a study of blood T cell repertoires in COVID-19. The protocol was immunoSEQ multiplex PCR, while the TCRdb copy is restricted to in-frame clones and leaves out a portion. The repertoire holds about 87,000 clones, with under 85% as singletons. The sequenced sample consisted of peripheral blood. The receptors originated from an elderly woman with COVID-19, enrolled during active disease. Each CDR3 is given with its conserved first and last residue. The D gene is left open where the match is weak. Clone size is given for some rows only: seen once, a few or many times, or a class if the clone is expanded.

>.|.|TRBJ2-2|TRBV7-6
CASSHRQITGELFF
TGTGCCAGCAGCCACAGACAGATCACCGGGGAGCTGTTTTTT
>TRBD1|.|TRBJ1-2|TRBV25-1
CASSEWHPGQANGYTF
TGTGCCAGCAGTGAATGGCACCCCGGACAGGCCAATGGCTACACCTTC
>TRBD2|.|TRBJ2-1|TRBV4-3
CASSQDWSGRAGDEQFF
TGCGCCAGCAGCCAAGATTGGAGTGGGAGAGCGGGGGATGAGCAGTTCTTC
>.|.|TRBJ2-1|TRBV18
CASSPGAGIYNEQFF
TGTGCCAGCTCACCGGGGGCAGGGATCTACAATGAGCAGTTCTTC
>TRBD2|.|TRBJ2-7|TRBV9
CASSGEREVHEQYF
TGTGCCAGCAGCGGGGAGCGGGAGGTACATGAGCAGTACTTC
>TRBD1|.|TRBJ2-3|TRBV4-2
CASSQPQGAQDTQYF
TGTGCCAGCAGCCAACCCCAGGGGGCACAAGATACGCAGTATTTT
>TRBD1|.|TRBJ1-2|TRBV10-3
CAISDYRTGTYGYTF
TGTGCCATCAGTGATTATCGGACAGGGACATATGGCTACACCTTC
>TRBD1|.|TRBJ1-2|TRBV18
CASSDRVFNYGYTF
TGTGCCAGCTCCGACAGGGTCTTCAACTATGGCTACACCTTC
>.|.|TRBJ2-3|TRBV5-1
CASRQSTDTQYF
TGCGCCAGCAGACAGAGCACAGATACGCAGTATTTT
>TRBD1|.|TRBJ2-1|TRBV18
CASSLRQGWDEQFF
TGTGCCAGCTCACTAAGACAGGGATGGGATGAGCAGTTCTTC
>.|.|TRBJ1-5|TRBV5-1
CASSSPPTGGGNSNQPQHF
TGCGCCAGCAGCTCTCCACCGACAGGTGGGGGTAATAGCAATCAGCCCCAGCATTTT
>.|few|TRBJ1-2|TRBV29-1
CSVDQGTGYTF
TGCAGCGTTGATCAGGGTACTGGCTACACCTTC
>TRBD2|.|TRBJ2-7|TRBV25-1
CASNHGGADEQYF
TGTGCCAGCAATCACGGGGGGGCCGACGAGCAGTACTTC
>.|many|TRBJ1-4|TRBV6-1
CASSEAGVNIGGNEKLFF
TGTGCCAGCAGTGAAGCGGGTGTGAATATCGGCGGAAACGAAAAACTGTTTTTT
>.|.|TRBJ2-7|TRBV21-1
CASSIPGTSGSYEQYF
TGTGCCAGCAGCATACCCGGGACTAGCGGCTCCTACGAGCAGTACTTC
>.|.|TRBJ1-5|TRBV28
CATRGEWPQHF
TGTGCCACCCGGGGGGAGTGGCCCCAGCATTTT
>.|.|TRBJ1-3|TRBV6-6
CASSPQGNTIYF
TGTGCCAGCAGTCCCCAAGGAAACACCATATATTTT
>.|.|TRBJ1-1|TRBV18
CASSQNRNTEAFF
TGTGCCAGCTCTCAGAATCGGAACACTGAAGCTTTCTTT
>TRBD2|.|TRBJ2-3|TRBV19
CASSITRGLAGENTQYF
TGTGCCAGTAGTATAACGAGGGGACTAGCGGGAGAAAATACGCAGTATTTT